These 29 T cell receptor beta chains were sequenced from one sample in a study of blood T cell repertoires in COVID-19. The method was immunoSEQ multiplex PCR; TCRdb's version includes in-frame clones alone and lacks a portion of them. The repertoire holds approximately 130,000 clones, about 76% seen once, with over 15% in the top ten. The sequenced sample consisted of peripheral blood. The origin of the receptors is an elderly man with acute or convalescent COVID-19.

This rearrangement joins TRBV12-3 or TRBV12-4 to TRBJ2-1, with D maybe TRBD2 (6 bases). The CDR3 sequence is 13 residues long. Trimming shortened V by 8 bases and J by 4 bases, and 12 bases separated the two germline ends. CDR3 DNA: TGTGCCAGCCGGAGGGTGACATACAATGAGCAGTTCTTC. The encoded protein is CASRRVTYNEQFF.

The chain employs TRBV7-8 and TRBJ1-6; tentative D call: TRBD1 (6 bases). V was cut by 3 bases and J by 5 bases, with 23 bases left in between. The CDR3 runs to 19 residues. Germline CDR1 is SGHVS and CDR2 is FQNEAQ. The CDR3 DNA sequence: TGTGCCAGCAGCTTCCACCGGGACAAGGAAGGCAGAAATAATTCACCCCTCCACTTT. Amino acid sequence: CASSFHRDKEGRNNSPLHF.

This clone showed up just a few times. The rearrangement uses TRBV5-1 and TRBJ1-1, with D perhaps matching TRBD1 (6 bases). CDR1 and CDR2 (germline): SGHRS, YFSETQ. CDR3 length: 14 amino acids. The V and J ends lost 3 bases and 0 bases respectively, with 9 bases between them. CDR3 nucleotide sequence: TGCGCCAGCAGCTATCAGGGGATGAACACTGAAGCTTTCTTT. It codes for CASSYQGMNTEAFF. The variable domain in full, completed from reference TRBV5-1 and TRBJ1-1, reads KAGVTQTPRYLIKTRGQQVTLSCSPISGHRSVSWYQQTPGQGLQFLFEYFSETQRNKGNFPGRFSGRQFSNSRSEMNVSTLELGDSALYLCASSYQGMNTEAFFGQGTRLTVV.

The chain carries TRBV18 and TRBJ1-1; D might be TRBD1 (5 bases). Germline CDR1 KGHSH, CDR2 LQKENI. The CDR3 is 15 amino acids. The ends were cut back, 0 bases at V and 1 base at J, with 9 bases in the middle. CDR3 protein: CASSPPSQENTEAFF. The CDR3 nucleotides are TGTGCCAGCTCACCACCATCACAGGAGAACACTGAAGCTTTCTTT. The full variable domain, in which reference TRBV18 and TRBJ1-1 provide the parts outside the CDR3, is NAGVMQNPRHLVRRRGQEARLRCSPMKGHSHVYWYRQLPEEGLKFMVYLQKENIIDESGMPKERFSAEFPKEGPSILRIQQVVRGDSAAYFCASSPPSQENTEAFFGQGTRLTVV.

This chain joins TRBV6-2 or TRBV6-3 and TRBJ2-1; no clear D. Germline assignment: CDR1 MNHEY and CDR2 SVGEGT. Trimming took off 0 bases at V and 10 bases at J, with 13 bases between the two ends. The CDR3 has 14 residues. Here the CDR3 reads CASSYSITAKEQFF. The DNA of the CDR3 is TGTGCCAGCAGTTACTCGATTACAGCCAAAGAGCAGTTCTTC.

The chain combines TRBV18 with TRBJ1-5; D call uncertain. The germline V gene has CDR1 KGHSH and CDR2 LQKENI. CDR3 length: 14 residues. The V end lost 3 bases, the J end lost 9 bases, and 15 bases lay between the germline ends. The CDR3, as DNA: TGTGCCAGCTCACCCGGAACGGGTTCTCGGCCCCAGCATTTT. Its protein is CASSPGTGSRPQHF.

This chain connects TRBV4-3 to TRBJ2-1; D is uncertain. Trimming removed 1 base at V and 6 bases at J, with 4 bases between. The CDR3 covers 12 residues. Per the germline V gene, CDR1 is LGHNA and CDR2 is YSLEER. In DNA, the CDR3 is TGCGCCAGCAGCCAAGGGCTCAATGAGCAGTTCTTC. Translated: CASSQGLNEQFF.

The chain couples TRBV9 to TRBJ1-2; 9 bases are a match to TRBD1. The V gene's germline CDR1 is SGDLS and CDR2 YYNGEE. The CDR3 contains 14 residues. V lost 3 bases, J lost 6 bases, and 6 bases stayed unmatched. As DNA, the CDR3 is TGTGCCAGCAGCGCGAGAACAGGGGGCGATGGCTACACCTTC. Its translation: CASSARTGGDGYTF.

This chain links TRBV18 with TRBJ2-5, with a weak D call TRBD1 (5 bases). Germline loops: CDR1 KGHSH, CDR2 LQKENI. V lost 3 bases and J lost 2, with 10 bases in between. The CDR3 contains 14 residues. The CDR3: CASSPSGLQETQYF. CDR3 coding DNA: TGTGCCAGCTCACCCTCAGGGTTACAAGAGACCCAGTACTTC.

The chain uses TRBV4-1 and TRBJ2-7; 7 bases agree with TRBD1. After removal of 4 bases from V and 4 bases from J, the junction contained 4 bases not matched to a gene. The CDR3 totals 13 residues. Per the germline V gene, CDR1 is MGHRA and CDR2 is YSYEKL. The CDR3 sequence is CASSPGQRYEQYF. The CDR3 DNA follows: TGCGCCAGCAGCCCGGGACAGAGATACGAGCAGTACTTC.

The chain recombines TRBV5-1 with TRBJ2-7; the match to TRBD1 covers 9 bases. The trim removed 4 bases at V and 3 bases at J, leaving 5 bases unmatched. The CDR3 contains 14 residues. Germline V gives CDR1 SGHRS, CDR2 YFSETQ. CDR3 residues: CASSRDRAHYEQYF. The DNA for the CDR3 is TGCGCCAGCAGCCGGGACAGGGCACACTACGAGCAGTACTTC.

Here the CDR3 DNA reads TGTGCCAGCTCACTACGACAGGGAGACACCGGGGAGCTGTTTTTT. Its translation: CASSLRQGDTGELFF. V usage is TRBV18 and J usage is TRBJ2-2, with 7 bases matching TRBD1. Germline CDR1 and CDR2: KGHSH and LQKENI. The J segment lost 3 bases and the V segment lost 4 bases, leaving 5 bases of the junction unmatched. The CDR3 has 15 amino acids. Based on the CDR3 plus reference TRBV18 and TRBJ2-2, the full variable domain is NAGVMQNPRHLVRRRGQEARLRCSPMKGHSHVYWYRQLPEEGLKFMVYLQKENIIDESGMPKERFSAEFPKEGPSILRIQQVVRGDSAAYFCASSLRQGDTGELFFGEGSRLTVL.

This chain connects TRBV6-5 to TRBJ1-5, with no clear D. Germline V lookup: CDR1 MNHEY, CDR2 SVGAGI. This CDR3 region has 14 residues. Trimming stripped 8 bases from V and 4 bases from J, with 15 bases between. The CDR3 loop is CASERGNQNQPQHF. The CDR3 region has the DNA TGTGCCAGCGAACGAGGGAACCAGAATCAGCCCCAGCATTTT.

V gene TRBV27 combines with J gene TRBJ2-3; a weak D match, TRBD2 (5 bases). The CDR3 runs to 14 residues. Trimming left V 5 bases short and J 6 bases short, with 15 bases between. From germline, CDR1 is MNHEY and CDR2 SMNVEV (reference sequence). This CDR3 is CASSKRTGLDTQYF. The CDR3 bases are TGTGCCAGCAGTAAACGGACGGGGTTGGATACGCAGTATTTT.

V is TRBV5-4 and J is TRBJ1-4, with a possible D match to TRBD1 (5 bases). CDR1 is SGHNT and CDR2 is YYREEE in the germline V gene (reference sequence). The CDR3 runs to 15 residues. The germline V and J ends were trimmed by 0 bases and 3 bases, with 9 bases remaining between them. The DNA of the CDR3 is TGTGCCAGCAGCTTGGCGGGGGTAGCTAATGAAAAACTGTTTTTT. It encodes CASSLAGVANEKLFF.

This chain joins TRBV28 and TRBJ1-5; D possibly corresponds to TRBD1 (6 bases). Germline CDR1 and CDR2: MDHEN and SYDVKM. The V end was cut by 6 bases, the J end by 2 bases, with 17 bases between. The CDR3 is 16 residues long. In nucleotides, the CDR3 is TGTGCCAGCAGCTCCGGACAGACCGATGGCAATCAGCCCCAGCATTTT. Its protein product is CASSSGQTDGNQPQHF.

CDR3 sequence: CASSSGAYEQYF. The DNA for the CDR3 is TGTGCCAGCAGCTCAGGGGCCTACGAGCAGTACTTC. J is TRBJ2-7 and V is TRBV7-8; D is possibly TRBD1 (6 bases). CDR1 and CDR2 (germline): SGHVS, FQNEAQ. V was clipped by 4 bases and J by 2 bases, with 6 bases between them. The CDR3 runs 12 residues.

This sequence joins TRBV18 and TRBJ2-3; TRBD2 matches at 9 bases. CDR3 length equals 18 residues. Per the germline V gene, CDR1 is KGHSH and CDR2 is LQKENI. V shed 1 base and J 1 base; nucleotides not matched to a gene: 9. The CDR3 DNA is TGTGCCAGCTCACCACGGGGTGCGGGGGGGCCGGGCACAGATACGCAGTATTTT. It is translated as CASSPRGAGGPGTDTQYF.

The CDR3 protein is CASSIAGALHNEQFF. In DNA, the CDR3 is TGTGCCAGCAGTATAGCGGGGGCACTCCACAATGAGCAGTTCTTC. The chain couples TRBV6-5 to TRBJ2-1, with 9 nucleotides matching TRBD2. The J segment lost 5 bases and the V segment lost 5 bases, leaving 7 bases of the junction unmatched. CDR1 MNHEY and CDR2 SVGAGI come from the germline V gene. The CDR3 spans 15 residues.

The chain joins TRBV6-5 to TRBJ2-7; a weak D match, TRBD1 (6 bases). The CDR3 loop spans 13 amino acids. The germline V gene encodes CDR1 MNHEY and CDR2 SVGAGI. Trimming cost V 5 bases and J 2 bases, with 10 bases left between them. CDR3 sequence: CASSTGTPYEQYF. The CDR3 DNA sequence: TGTGCCAGCAGTACCGGGACACCCTACGAGCAGTACTTC.

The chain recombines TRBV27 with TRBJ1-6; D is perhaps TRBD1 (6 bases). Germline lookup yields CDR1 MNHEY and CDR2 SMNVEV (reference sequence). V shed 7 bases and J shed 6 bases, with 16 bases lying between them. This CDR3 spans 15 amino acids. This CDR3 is CASTLSGGLNSPLHF. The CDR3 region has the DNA TGTGCCAGCACCCTATCCGGGGGGCTTAATTCACCCCTCCACTTT.

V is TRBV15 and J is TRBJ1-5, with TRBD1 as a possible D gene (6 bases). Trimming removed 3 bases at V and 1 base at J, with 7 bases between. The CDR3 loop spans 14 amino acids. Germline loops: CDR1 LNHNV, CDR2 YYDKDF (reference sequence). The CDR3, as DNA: TGTGCCACCAGCAGGGACAGAAGCAATCAGCCCCAGCATTTT. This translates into CATSRDRSNQPQHF.

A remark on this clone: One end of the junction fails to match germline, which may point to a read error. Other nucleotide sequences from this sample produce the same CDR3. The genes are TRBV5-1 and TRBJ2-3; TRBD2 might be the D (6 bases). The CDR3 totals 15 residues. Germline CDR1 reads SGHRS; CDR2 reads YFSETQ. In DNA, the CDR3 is TGCGCCAGCAGCTTGGTTGGGGGAGGCACGGATACGCAGTATTTT. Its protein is CASSLVGGGTDTQYF. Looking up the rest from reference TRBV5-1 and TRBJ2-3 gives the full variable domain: KAGVTQTPRYLIKTRGQQVTLSCSPISGHRSVSWYQQTPGQGLQFLFEYFSETQRNKGNFPGRFSGRQFSNSRSEMNVSTLELGDSALYLCASSLVGGGTDTQYFGPGTRLTVL.

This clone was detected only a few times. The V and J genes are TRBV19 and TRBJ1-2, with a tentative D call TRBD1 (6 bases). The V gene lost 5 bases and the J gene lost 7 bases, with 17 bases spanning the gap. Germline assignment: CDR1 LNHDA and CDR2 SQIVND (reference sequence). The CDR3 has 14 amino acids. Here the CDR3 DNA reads TGTGCCAGTAGTCCCCGCGACAGGTTGAGTGGCTACACCTTC. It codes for CASSPRDRLSGYTF.

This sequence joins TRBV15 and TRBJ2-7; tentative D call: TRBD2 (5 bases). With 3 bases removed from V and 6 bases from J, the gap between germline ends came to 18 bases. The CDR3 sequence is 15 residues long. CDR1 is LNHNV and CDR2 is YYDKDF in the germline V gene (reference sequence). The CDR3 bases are TGTGCCACCAGCAGCTTATCCTACGGACTGCCCGAGCAGTACTTC. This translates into CATSSLSYGLPEQYF. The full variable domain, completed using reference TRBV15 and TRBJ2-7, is DAMVIQNPRYQVTQFGKPVTLSCSQTLNHNVMYWYQQKSSQAPKLLFHYYDKDFNNEADTPDNFQSRRPNTSFCFLDIRSPGLGDTAMYLCATSSLSYGLPEQYFGPGTRLTVT.

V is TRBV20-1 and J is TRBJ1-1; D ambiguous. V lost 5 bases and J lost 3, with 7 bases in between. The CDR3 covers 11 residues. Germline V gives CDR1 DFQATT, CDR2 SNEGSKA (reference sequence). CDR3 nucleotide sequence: TGCAGTGCTTTCAGGTACACTGAAGCTTTCTTT. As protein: CSAFRYTEAFF.

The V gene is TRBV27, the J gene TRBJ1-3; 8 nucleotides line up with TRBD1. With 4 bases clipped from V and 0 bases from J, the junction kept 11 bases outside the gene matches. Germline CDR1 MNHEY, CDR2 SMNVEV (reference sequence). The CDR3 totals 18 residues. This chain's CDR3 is CASSSGTGSLSSGNTIYF. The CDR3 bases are TGTGCCAGCAGTTCCGGGACAGGAAGTTTAAGCTCTGGAAACACCATATATTTT.

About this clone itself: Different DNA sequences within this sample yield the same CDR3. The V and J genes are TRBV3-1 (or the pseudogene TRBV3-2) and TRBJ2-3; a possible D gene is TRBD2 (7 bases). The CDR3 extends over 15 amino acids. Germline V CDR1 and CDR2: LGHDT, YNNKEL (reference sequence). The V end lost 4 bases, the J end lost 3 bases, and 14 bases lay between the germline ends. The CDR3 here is CASSPSGGRTDTQYF. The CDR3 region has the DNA TGTGCCAGCAGCCCCTCGGGGGGCCGGACAGATACGCAGTATTTT.

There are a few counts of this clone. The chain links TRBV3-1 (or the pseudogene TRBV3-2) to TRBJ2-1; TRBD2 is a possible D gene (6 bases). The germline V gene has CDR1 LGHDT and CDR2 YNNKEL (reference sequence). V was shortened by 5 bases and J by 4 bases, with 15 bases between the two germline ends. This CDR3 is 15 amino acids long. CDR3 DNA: TGTGCCAGCAGCGTCGCAGCGGGTATATACAATGAGCAGTTCTTC. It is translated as CASSVAAGIYNEQFF.